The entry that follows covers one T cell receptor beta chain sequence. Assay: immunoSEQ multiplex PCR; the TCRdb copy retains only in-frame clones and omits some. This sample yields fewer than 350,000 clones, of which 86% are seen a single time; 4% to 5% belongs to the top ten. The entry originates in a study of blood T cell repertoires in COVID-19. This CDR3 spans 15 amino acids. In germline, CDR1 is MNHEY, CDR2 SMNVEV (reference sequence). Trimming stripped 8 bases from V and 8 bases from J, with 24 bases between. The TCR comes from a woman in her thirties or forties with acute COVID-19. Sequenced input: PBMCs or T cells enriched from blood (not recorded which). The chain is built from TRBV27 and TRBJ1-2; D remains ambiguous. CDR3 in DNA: TGTGCCAGCCTTAGGAAACTACAAGCTCCTGAAGGCTACACCTTC. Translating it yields CASLRKLQAPEGYTF.